The 7 T cell receptor beta chains below all came from one sample that was sequenced in a study of naive and memory T cell subsets. Points from the study as a whole: Possibly reflecting memory cells re-expressing CD45RA, a few larger clonotypes occurred in naive repertoires, especially CD8.

Two oligonucleotides, mixed equimolar, formed the beta constant-region primer covering TRBC1 and TRBC2. Ligated cDNA was amplified by four rounds of PCR with nested alpha and beta constant-region primers and SP2. TCRdb reanalysed the UMI-ligation and nested PCR reads using MiXCR and keeps one entry per CDR3 protein. The data contain over 100,000 distinct CDR3 sequences, approximately 14% of them seen just once; the ten biggest clones take up roughly 2.8%. No cognate antigen is known for these TCRs. The source material was naive CD8+ T cells from blood. The receptors come from a human donor in good health.

This clonotype was seen a few times. The CDR3 nucleotides are TGTGCCAGCAGTTTGGCCGGGGAGCTGTTTTTT. Amino acid sequence: CASSLAGELFF. The chain combines TRBV27 with TRBJ2-2; D not resolved. Trimming removed 3 bases at V and 6 bases at J, with 2 bases between. Germline assignment: CDR1 MNHEY and CDR2 SMNVEV (reference sequence). CDR3 length: 11 residues.

V gene TRBV7-9 combines with J gene TRBJ1-1; D gene ambiguous. The CDR3 length is 12 residues. V dropped 4 bases and J dropped 3 bases, with 6 bases sitting between them. The germline gives CDR1 SEHNR, CDR2 FQNEAQ (reference sequence). CDR3 coding DNA: TGTGCCAGCAGCTCGAGGTACACTGAAGCTTTCTTT. Translated, it gives CASSSRYTEAFF.

The chain uses TRBV7-3 and TRBJ2-3; 7 bases line up with TRBD2. The CDR3 loop spans 16 amino acids. The V gene's germline CDR1 is SGHTA and CDR2 FQGTGA. The trim removed 2 bases at V and 1 base at J, leaving 6 bases unmatched. The CDR3 sequence: CASSLWREFGTDTQYF. CDR3 in DNA: TGTGCCAGCAGCTTATGGCGGGAGTTTGGCACAGATACGCAGTATTTT.

J is TRBJ2-1 and V is TRBV20-1; no definite D call. CDR1 and CDR2 (germline): DFQATT, SNEGSKA (reference sequence). Trimming removed 0 bases at V and 4 bases at J, with 10 bases between. This CDR3 comprises 14 residues. Here the CDR3 DNA reads TGCAGTGCTAGAGAGGAGTTCTTTTACAATGAGCAGTTCTTC. This translates into CSAREEFFYNEQFF.

The genes are TRBV4-3 and TRBJ2-1, with D perhaps matching TRBD2 (5 bases). Trimming left V 0 bases short and J 3 bases short, with 9 bases between. The CDR3 sequence is 15 residues long. From germline, CDR1 is LGHNA and CDR2 YSLEER. CDR3 DNA: TGCGCCAGCAGCCAAGATAGCCGGGACTACAATGAGCAGTTCTTC. It codes for CASSQDSRDYNEQFF.

The chain joins TRBV24-1 to TRBJ1-2, with 8 bases identical to TRBD1. The germline V gene has CDR1 KGHDR and CDR2 SFDVKD. The CDR3 covers 19 residues. Trimming took 4 bases from V and 4 from J; bases not matched to a gene: 19. The CDR3 coding sequence is TGTGCCACCAGTGAAAGCGACGGGACAGGTCCCACGGGAGCCTATGGCTACACCTTC. Its translation: CATSESDGTGPTGAYGYTF.

The chain has TRBV5-4 and TRBJ2-3, with 10 bases aligning to TRBD2. Germline assignment: CDR1 SGHNT and CDR2 YYREEE (reference sequence). V lost 3 bases and J lost 6; bases outside the gene matches: 4. The CDR3 extends over 14 amino acids. CDR3 loop: CASSSGLASDTQYF. The CDR3, as DNA: TGTGCCAGCAGCTCGGGACTAGCGTCGGATACGCAGTATTTT.